The clone carrying this T cell receptor (beta chain) was recorded at least ten times. Its antigen is still unknown. CDR1 and CDR2 (germline): MNHEY, SVGAGI. The CDR3 has 16 amino acids. The ends lost 0 bases at V and 3 bases at J; junction bases unmatched: 8. The authors amplified TCR beta CDR3 regions, and they did so from RNA transcripts for repertoire sequencing. The workflow started with a first-round RT-PCR run with HTBI primers and then moved on to a second-round multiplex PCR. TCRdb recomputed calls from the multiplex PCR reads with MiXCR, one row per CDR3 protein. This table has 350,000 to 450,000 distinct CDR3 sequences, 15% to 20% appearing once. The record originates from a study of Graves' ophthalmopathy and Graves' hyperthyroidism. Presentation of ophthalmopathy in the donors involved moderate-to-severe activity, CAS ≥3, NOSPECS ≥4 and a duration under 3 months. PBMCs had their origin in fresh peripheral blood (about 10 ml).

Study-wide results and limits: For predicting ophthalmopathy progression, the model had about 66% sensitivity and 72.22% specificity. Blood samples also showed most expanded thyroid clonotypes exceeding 0.001 frequency.

The sequence came from a woman between 18 and 29 years old with Graves' ophthalmopathy. Material for sequencing was peripheral blood. The chain is built from TRBV6-5 and TRBJ2-7; 7 bases map to TRBD2. CDR3: CASSYSIARESYEQYF. For the CDR3, the DNA is TGTGCCAGCAGTTACTCGATCGCGCGGGAGAGCTACGAGCAGTACTTC.